A selection of T cell receptor beta chains follows, all from one sample in a study of blood T cell repertoires in COVID-19. The data were produced by immunoSEQ multiplex PCR, yet TCRdb's version contains in-frame clones alone and is incomplete. The table shows under 200,000 clones, with around 82% occurring only once. Sequencing was carried out using peripheral blood. The origin of the receptors is a man between 60 and 75 years old who had recovered from COVID-19. Each CDR3 is given with its conserved first and last residue. A D gene is named only where the DNA matches it firmly. Not every row has a clone size; where given, it reads once, few, many or a size class.

CASTPESSYNEQFF,TGTGCCAGCACCCCGGAGAGCTCCTACAATGAGCAGTTCTTC,TRBJ2-1,-,-,TRBV3-1/TRBV3-2
CASSTPWGTTTYNEQFF,TGTGCCAGCAGTACACCTTGGGGGACAACGACCTACAATGAGCAGTTCTTC,TRBJ2-1,once,-,TRBV21-1
CASSIGQGWGTDTQYF,TGTGCCAGTAGTATCGGACAGGGTTGGGGTACAGATACGCAGTATTTT,TRBJ2-3,-,TRBD1,TRBV19
CASSTGLASTDTQYF,TGTGCCAGCAGCACGGGACTAGCTAGCACAGATACGCAGTATTTT,TRBJ2-3,-,TRBD2,TRBV6-2/TRBV6-3
CASSLGQGVYTEAFF,TGTGCCAGCAGCCTAGGACAGGGGGTGTACACTGAAGCTTTCTTT,TRBJ1-1,once,TRBD1,TRBV4-2
CASTLDSAVAETQYF,TGTGCCAGCACACTAGACTCAGCCGTGGCAGAGACCCAGTACTTC,TRBJ2-5,-,-,TRBV7-2
CASSVEQTGVGGYTF,TGTGCCAGCAGCGTAGAACAGACAGGGGTCGGGGGCTACACCTTC,TRBJ1-2,-,TRBD1,TRBV9
CASSFPMGQANSPLHF,TGTGCCAGCAGTTTCCCAATGGGACAGGCTAATTCACCCCTCCACTTT,TRBJ1-6,-,TRBD1,TRBV6-6
CASSPPAGQGALYGYTF,TGTGCCAGCTCACCTCCGGCGGGACAGGGGGCCCTATATGGCTACACCTTC,TRBJ1-2,-,TRBD1,TRBV18
CASSLQDRGNTEAFF,TGTGCCAGTAGTCTACAGGACAGGGGGAACACTGAAGCTTTCTTT,TRBJ1-1,-,TRBD1,TRBV19
CASSQDSGGAGKTQYF,TGTGCCAGCAGCCAAGATAGCGGGGGGGCCGGAAAGACCCAGTACTTC,TRBJ2-5,few,TRBD2,TRBV3-1/TRBV3-2
CASSERAGPYEQYF,TGTGCCAGCAGTGAGAGGGCCGGTCCCTACGAGCAGTACTTC,TRBJ2-7,-,-,TRBV2
CASSSRRRGLGENTGELFF,TGTGCCAGCAGCTCCCGACGGCGGGGGCTTGGAGAGAACACCGGGGAGCTGTTTTTT,TRBJ2-2,once,-,TRBV7-9
CASSIGPTGGMNTEAFF,TGTGCCAGTAGTATAGGGCCGACAGGGGGAATGAACACTGAAGCTTTCTTT,TRBJ1-1,-,TRBD1,TRBV19
CASSGAGTSNEKLFF,TGTGCCAGCAGTGGCGCCGGGACTTCTAATGAAAAACTGTTTTTT,TRBJ1-4,-,-,TRBV2
CASSQASGNTIYF,TGTGCCAGCAGTCAAGCCTCTGGAAACACCATATATTTT,TRBJ1-3,-,-,TRBV12-3/TRBV12-4
CASSDKTGSGNTIYF,TGTGCCAGCAGCGATAAGACAGGCTCTGGAAACACCATATATTTT,TRBJ1-3,-,-,TRBV5-4
CASSLATSGGEETQYF,TGTGCCAGCAGCCTCGCGACTAGCGGGGGGGAGGAGACCCAGTACTTC,TRBJ2-5,few,TRBD2,TRBV3-1/TRBV3-2
CASGLGEADTQYF,TGTGCCAGCGGATTAGGGGAGGCAGATACGCAGTATTTT,TRBJ2-3,-,-,TRBV6-6
CASSAGQGGNSPLHF,TGTGCCAGCAGCGCGGGACAGGGCGGGAATTCACCCCTCCACTTT,TRBJ1-6,once,TRBD1,TRBV5-4
CASSAGDTQYF,TGCGCCAGCAGTGCCGGGGATACGCAGTATTTT,TRBJ2-3,-,-,TRBV5-1
CASIERGLSNEQFF,TGTGCCAGCATCGAGAGGGGACTAAGCAATGAGCAGTTCTTC,TRBJ2-1,-,TRBD2,TRBV6-4
CASSLAPTAYGYTF,TGTGCCAGCAGCTTAGCGCCGACAGCCTATGGCTACACCTTC,TRBJ1-2,-,-,TRBV7-8
CASSQGVGAGNTEAFF,TGTGCCAGCAGCCAAGGCGTGGGGGCCGGGAACACTGAAGCTTTCTTT,TRBJ1-1,-,-,TRBV4-2
CASSLGPTSGGTDTQYF,TGTGCCAGCAGCTTAGGCCCCACTAGCGGGGGGACAGATACGCAGTATTTT,TRBJ2-3,-,TRBD2,TRBV7-8
CASSIVGQSNQETQYF,TGTGCCAGTAGTATAGTGGGGCAGTCCAACCAAGAGACCCAGTACTTC,TRBJ2-5,-,-,TRBV19
CASSLVQGPHEKLFF,TGTGCCAGCAGCTTAGTGCAGGGCCCTCATGAAAAACTGTTTTTT,TRBJ1-4,-,-,TRBV7-2
CASSDDGTGIYEQYF,TGTGCCAGCAGCGACGACGGGACAGGGATCTACGAGCAGTACTTC,TRBJ2-7,-,TRBD1,TRBV9
CASSKKLGTGGPSYEQYF,TGTGCCAGCAGCAAAAAACTCGGGACAGGGGGGCCCAGCTACGAGCAGTACTTC,TRBJ2-7,-,-,TRBV21-1
CASSPYGTADYEQYF,TGTGCCAGCTCACCGTACGGGACAGCAGATTACGAGCAGTACTTC,TRBJ2-7,-,TRBD1,TRBV18
CASSLRRGESYEQYF,TGTGCCAGCAGCTTGAGACGGGGGGAATCCTACGAGCAGTACTTC,TRBJ2-7,-,TRBD2,TRBV5-4
CASSGRAPEDTGELFF,TGTGCCAGCAGCGGGAGGGCTCCCGAGGACACCGGGGAGCTGTTTTTT,TRBJ2-2,-,TRBD2,TRBV11-3
CATRGGGYGYTF,TGTGCCACCAGAGGGGGGGGGTATGGCTACACCTTC,TRBJ1-2,-,-,TRBV15
CASSYAGMGNTEAFF,TGTGCCAGCAGCTACGCAGGGATGGGGAACACTGAAGCTTTCTTT,TRBJ1-1,-,-,TRBV7-2
CASSQGLELAGGARSPEYEQYF,TGCGCCAGCAGCCAGGGGCTTGAACTAGCGGGGGGTGCCAGATCGCCGGAATACGAGCAGTACTTC,TRBJ2-7,-,TRBD2,TRBV4-3
CASSESPRGVVTDTQYF,TGTGCCAGCTCAGAAAGCCCCAGGGGCGTTGTCACAGATACGCAGTATTTT,TRBJ2-3,-,-,TRBV18
CASSIKEGGNNYGYTF,TGTGCCAGCAGCATTAAAGAGGGAGGGAATAACTATGGCTACACCTTC,TRBJ1-2,-,-,TRBV21-1
CASSPEGLGAHGYTF,TGTGCCAGCTCACCGGAGGGCCTAGGGGCACATGGCTACACCTTC,TRBJ1-2,-,-,TRBV18
CASSPPGTHTEAFF,TGTGCCAGCAGTCCCCCCGGGACTCACACTGAAGCTTTCTTT,TRBJ1-1,-,-,TRBV6-1
CASSPESIQGSVATNTDTQYF,TGTGCCAGCTCACCCGAATCCATACAGGGGTCGGTGGCCACTAACACAGATACGCAGTATTTT,TRBJ2-3,-,TRBD1,TRBV18
CASSQGATNSPLHF,TGTGCCAGCAGCCAGGGGGCAACTAATTCACCCCTCCACTTT,TRBJ1-6,-,TRBD1,TRBV6-2/TRBV6-3
CASSLETAPSYEQYF,TGTGCCAGCAGCCTGGAGACAGCACCATCCTACGAGCAGTACTTC,TRBJ2-7,-,-,TRBV7-3
CASSLAGPYNEQFF,TGTGCCAGCAGCTTGGCAGGGCCCTACAATGAGCAGTTCTTC,TRBJ2-1,-,-,TRBV7-2
CASSLAGAGETQYF,TGCGCCAGCAGCTTGGCCGGAGCAGGGGAGACCCAGTACTTC,TRBJ2-5,-,-,TRBV5-1
CASSQDGGTDQPQHF,TGTGCCAGCAGCCAAGATGGGGGGACGGATCAGCCCCAGCATTTT,TRBJ1-5,few,-,TRBV3-1/TRBV3-2
CASSLGGTGQETQYF,TGTGCCAGCAGCTTAGGAGGAACAGGGCAAGAGACCCAGTACTTC,TRBJ2-5,-,-,TRBV11-3
CASATGGGYEQYF,TGTGCCAGCGCTACAGGGGGGGGGTACGAGCAGTACTTC,TRBJ2-7,-,-,TRBV12-3/TRBV12-4
CASSSIGQNTEAFF,TGTGCCAGCTCATCCATCGGACAGAACACTGAAGCTTTCTTT,TRBJ1-1,-,-,TRBV18
CASSLAGHYNEQFF,TGCGCCAGCAGCTTGGCCGGACATTACAATGAGCAGTTCTTC,TRBJ2-1,-,-,TRBV5-1
CASSPETAYEQYF,TGTGCCAGTAGTCCCGAGACAGCCTACGAGCAGTACTTC,TRBJ2-7,-,-,TRBV19
CASSELQGAGEQYF,TGCGCCAGCAGTGAGCTGCAGGGGGCCGGCGAGCAGTACTTC,TRBJ2-7,once,TRBD1,TRBV10-1